This T cell receptor (beta chain) was retrieved from a study of shared clonotypes between healthy human individuals. For the study at large: The cohort comprised a couple of women and a few men. Their ages spanned 18 to 49 years. Plates per donor: three CD4 naive, three CD4 memory, two CD8 naive, one CD8 memory.

Every immunoSEQ plate was one replicate of a subset's evenly spread DNA. Data came from immunoSEQ multiplex PCR; TCRdb stores just in-frame clones and leaves some out. The table shows under 2,000,000 clones, with 85% to 95% occurring only once. Concerning this clone: The antigen is undetermined.

The CDR3 loop spans 13 amino acids. Germline assignment: CDR1 SGHRS and CDR2 YFSETQ. Trimming pared 1 base from V and 2 bases from J, leaving 6 bases between. Broader study findings: Sequencing depth was predicted to influence how clonotypes are shared among donors.

Terminally differentiated effector memory CD45RA+ cells were excluded by CCR7 positive selection of CD45RO-negative cells. Specimen: naive CD8+ T cells sorted from blood. This chain uses TRBV5-1 with TRBJ2-5; D is undetermined. This receptor was taken from a man aged 18 to 35 in good health. CDR3 DNA: TGCGCCAGCAGCTTGTGGATACAAGAGACCCAGTACTTC. It codes for CASSLWIQETQYF.